This entry is about one TCR beta chain. Its antigen is not known. These data belong to a study of vaccination effects on CD4 cells after COVID-19. The CDR3 contains 14 residues. Germline V gives CDR1 SEHNR, CDR2 FQNEAQ (reference sequence). Trimming cost V 5 bases and J 2 bases; bases outside gene matches: 2. Expansion with viral peptide pools was applied to antigen-specific CD4+ T cells by the ViraFEST assay prior to sequencing. Culture proceeded for nine to ten days, and CD4+ T cells were then isolated. Nucleocapsid antibodies stayed negative before and after vaccination, showing no earlier SARS-CoV-2 infection. Points from the study as a whole: No early post-infection timepoints were available in the study, which also included few convalescent patients.

The table came from immunoSEQ multiplex PCR; TCRdb's copy has only in-frame clones and leaves some out. The sample carries tens of thousands of clones, 55% to 75% recorded once. The rearrangement joins TRBV7-9 to TRBJ1-1, with TRBD1 matching 10 bases. The sequencing here drew on CD4+ T cells from PBMCs cultured with SARS-CoV-2 spike peptides, taken before COVID-19 vaccination. This clonotype was obtained from a human donor who received a COVID-19 vaccine. The CDR3 spells CASSPTGGNTEAFF. The CDR3 coding sequence is TGTGCCAGCAGCCCGACAGGGGGCAACACTGAAGCTTTCTTT.